This T cell receptor beta chain was retrieved from a study of T cell repertoires in cytomegalovirus infection. In the study overall: It was recently identified HLA-C-restricted and well-studied HLA-B-restricted CMV epitopes that the study used. CMV infection and matching HLA type were both indicated by public TCR beta signatures.

The table lists this clonotype with a few counts. Its antigen is still unknown. Overall study results and limits: Public TCR beta family frequency separated CMV-and-HLA carriers, including in an independent cohort. Predominance within the ex vivo response was attributable to HLA-C-restricted CMV-specific TCR beta clonotypes.

TCRdb called the reads again in MiXCR, with one record for every CDR3 protein. The data hold some 220,000 distinct CDR3 sequences, with 35% to 45% observed a single time. Germline V CDR1 and CDR2: SGHTA, FQGNSA. The length of the CDR3 is 15 residues. V gave up 3 bases and J gave up 3 bases, with 15 bases separating them. Sample: CD8+ T cells from cultured PBMCs, taken from culture after CMV antigen stimulation. The chain couples TRBV7-2 to TRBJ2-7; D gene ambiguous. The source is a human donor in good health (CMV status not recorded). Some clones in this sample may be carry-over from other donors' samples. CDR3 coding DNA: TGTGCCAGCAGCTTGGGCGGCGACGTTCGCTACGAGCAGTACTTC. Amino acid sequence: CASSLGGDVRYEQYF.